The clone carrying this TCR beta chain is a singleton in its sample. Original handling: Reference gene primer amplification gave nucleated cell count estimates. Sequencing used immunoSEQ multiplex PCR; TCRdb keeps in-frame clones, though not all of them. V and J calls and clone size are copied from that table; D and trimming were computed from the DNA. The table includes some 180,000 clones, about 86% detected once. This entry comes from a study of blood T cell repertoires in COVID-19. Looking at the study overall: Samples of COVID-19 (acute and convalescent) were obtained from the United States, Italy and Spain. Sources were T cells, B-cell-depleted T cells, or PBMCs; the material itself was cDNA or gDNA.

CDR3 length equals 13 residues. Germline V gene data show CDR1 as SGHRS and CDR2 as YFSETQ. V lost 4 bases to trimming and J lost 4 bases, with 11 bases between them. The specimen was peripheral blood. The origin of this receptor is a woman aged 70-85 years who had recovered from COVID-19. The V gene is TRBV5-1, the J gene TRBJ1-1; D may be TRBD1 (6 bases). DNA of the CDR3: TGCGCCAGCAGCGCAACAGGGATCACTGAAGCTTTCTTT. This sequence encodes CASSATGITEAFF.